Shown below are 26 T cell receptor beta chains from a single sample sequenced in a study of a mutant IDH1 vaccine in newly diagnosed glioma. The time point denotes: baseline, week 1 (first vaccination visit). As for treatment: pre-vaccination baseline after standard-of-care therapy. Profiling relied on immunoSEQ multiplex PCR, and the TCRdb table lists in-frame clones only, not all of them. This table holds 98,000 or so clones, roughly 89% found once. The specimen comprised PBMCs, sampled from a glioma patient treated with radiotherapy, temozolomide or both. All receptors come from a woman aged 45-65 years with glioma.

This clone is a singleton in its sample. The gene calls are TRBV7-3 and TRBJ2-7, with D possibly called TRBD1 or TRBD2 (5 bases each). Germline CDR1 and CDR2: SGHTA and FQGTGA. The CDR3 is made up of 15 amino acids. Trimming took 0 bases from V and 4 from J, leaving 13 bases between them. The CDR3 spells CASSLTAGTQYEQYF. The DNA of the CDR3 is TGTGCCAGCAGCTTAACGGCAGGGACCCAATACGAGCAGTACTTC.

The chain couples TRBV10-3 to TRBJ2-5; 7 bases are shared with TRBD1. Germline CDR1 reads ENHRY; CDR2 reads SYGVKD. There are 14 residues in the CDR3. The V and J ends lost 6 bases and 5 bases, in that order; junction bases with no gene match: 9. The DNA for the CDR3 is TGTGCCATCAGGGGGACAGTGGGGCCGGAGACCCAGTACTTC. It is translated as CAIRGTVGPETQYF.

A single count supports this clone. The CDR3 bases are TGTGCCAGCAGCGTAGCCGGGACAGGGGGTGAAAAACTGTTTTTT. Translating gives CASSVAGTGGEKLFF. The chain carries TRBV9 and TRBJ1-4, with 11 bases aligning to TRBD1. CDR3 length: 15 amino acids. The germline V gene encodes CDR1 SGDLS and CDR2 YYNGEE. The V gene end was trimmed by 0 bases and the J gene end by 7 bases; junction bases not matched to a gene: 2.

Only one count was recorded for this clone. The rearrangement uses TRBV29-1 and TRBJ2-3, with D possibly being TRBD1 (5 bases). The V and J ends lost 4 bases and 6 bases respectively, with 14 bases between them. Germline CDR1 and CDR2: SQVTM and ANQGSEA. The CDR3 has 13 residues. CDR3 region: CSVVEQGPDTQYF. CDR3 coding DNA: TGCAGCGTTGTAGAGCAGGGCCCCGATACGCAGTATTTT.

The chain combines TRBV2 with TRBJ2-1; D perhaps matches TRBD2 (6 bases). Per germline, CDR1 SNHLY and CDR2 FYNNEI. The CDR3 runs 12 residues. Trimming took 7 bases from V and 5 from J, leaving 9 bases between them. The CDR3 DNA reads as TGTGCCAGCAACTTAGCGGACAATGAGCAGTTCTTC. Protein: CASNLADNEQFF.

The chain combines TRBV6-5 with TRBJ2-7; tentative D call: TRBD2 (5 bases). V shed 0 bases and J shed 3 bases, with 9 bases lying between them. In germline, CDR1 is MNHEY, CDR2 SVGAGI. The CDR3 has 14 amino acids. CDR3 nucleotide sequence: TGTGCCAGCAGTTACTCGATTGGGAGCTACGAGCAGTACTTC. This gives the protein CASSYSIGSYEQYF.

The rearrangement joins TRBV7-6 to TRBJ1-5; D ambiguous. The CDR3 extends over 15 amino acids. The V gene's germline CDR1 is SGHVS and CDR2 FNYEAQ. Trimming took off 1 base at V and 5 bases at J, with 12 bases between the two ends. As DNA, the CDR3 is TGTGCCAGCAGCTTAGAGTCAGGAGCGTATCAGCCCCAGCATTTT. Translation gives CASSLESGAYQPQHF.

The chain carries TRBV13 and TRBJ2-7; D gene uncertain. Germline V gene data show CDR1 as PRHDT and CDR2 as FYEKMQ (reference sequence). CDR3 length: 11 residues. Trimming took 3 bases from V and 12 from J, leaving 12 bases between them. The CDR3 DNA reads as TGTGCCAGCAGCTTGGGCCCTTCGGTGTACTTC. It yields the protein CASSLGPSVYF.

The chain employs TRBV19 and TRBJ2-1; TRBD2 aligns across 8 bases. CDR3 length equals 14 residues. Germline CDR1 and CDR2: LNHDA and SQIVND (reference sequence). V was clipped by 10 bases and J by 8 bases; unmatched bases: 13. The CDR3 nucleotides read TGTGCCACCAAAGTATACGGGACTAGTCATGAGCAGTTCTTC. It translates to CATKVYGTSHEQFF.

The chain carries TRBV20-1 and TRBJ2-7; D call uncertain. This CDR3 has 11 amino acids. The V end was cut by 3 bases, the J end by 2 bases, with 5 bases between. In germline, CDR1 is DFQATT, CDR2 SNEGSKA (reference sequence). The CDR3 is CSASNAYEQYF. In DNA, the CDR3 is TGCAGTGCTAGCAACGCCTACGAGCAGTACTTC.

The chain combines TRBV10-3 with TRBJ2-7, with 11 bases lining up with TRBD1. Germline trimming cut 9 bases from V and 6 bases from J; bases unmatched to any gene: 4. Germline loops: CDR1 ENHRY, CDR2 SYGVKD. The CDR3 loop spans 12 amino acids. CDR3 sequence: CAIGTGGFEQYF. Here the CDR3 DNA reads TGTGCCATAGGGACAGGGGGATTCGAGCAGTACTTC.

As for this clone: The junction does not match germline at one end; this may be a read error. The chain recombines TRBV6-5 with TRBJ2-7; TRBD1 agrees at 7 bases. The germline V gene encodes CDR1 MNHEY and CDR2 SVGAGI. The CDR3 has 14 residues. The CDR3 reads CAGRGEGARYEQYF. DNA for the CDR3: TGTGCCGGCAGAGGCGAGGGGGCGCGATACGAGCAGTACTTC.

The genes are TRBV5-1 and TRBJ2-1; TRBD2 aligns across 9 bases. Germline CDR1 reads SGHRS; CDR2 reads YFSETQ. V lost 5 bases to trimming and J lost 2 bases; unmatched junction nucleotides: 5. This CDR3 has 15 residues. CDR3 residues: CASRVAGETYNEQFF. In DNA form, the CDR3 reads TGCGCCAGCAGGGTAGCGGGGGAAACCTACAATGAGCAGTTCTTC.

This chain links TRBV19 with TRBJ1-1, with a possible D match to TRBD1 (5 bases). CDR3 length: 13 residues. The germline CDR1 and CDR2 sequences are LNHDA and SQIVND (reference sequence). V dropped 6 bases and J dropped 0 bases, with 8 bases sitting between them. The DNA for the CDR3 is TGTGCCAGTAGACCACAGGTGAACACTGAAGCTTTCTTT. Encoded protein: CASRPQVNTEAFF.

This clone was seen once. This rearrangement joins TRBV7-9 to TRBJ2-7; D possibly corresponds to TRBD2 (5 bases). CDR1 is SEHNR and CDR2 is FQNEAQ in the germline V gene (reference sequence). V lost 6 bases and J lost 2, with 17 bases in between. The CDR3 contains 15 residues. The CDR3 here is CASSPGTAKTYEQYF. The CDR3 DNA sequence: TGTGCCAGCAGTCCGGGAACAGCCAAAACCTACGAGCAGTACTTC.

This chain joins TRBV19 and TRBJ2-7; TRBD1 matches at 7 bases. The trim removed 4 bases at V and 2 bases at J, leaving 8 bases unmatched. Germline V gives CDR1 LNHDA, CDR2 SQIVND (reference sequence). The CDR3 is made up of 15 amino acids. CDR3 amino acids: CASSTRTGQTYEQYF. The DNA of the CDR3 is TGTGCCAGTAGTACACGGACGGGACAGACCTACGAGCAGTACTTC.

V gene TRBV27 combines with J gene TRBJ2-7; 7 nucleotides line up with TRBD1. With 3 bases clipped from V and 2 bases from J, the junction kept 4 bases outside the gene matches. Looked up from germline, CDR1 is MNHEY and CDR2 is SMNVEV (reference sequence). The CDR3 loop spans 14 amino acids. The CDR3 region has the DNA TGTGCCAGCAGTTTCCGTGGGACAGCCTACGAGCAGTACTTC. It translates to CASSFRGTAYEQYF.

This clone was detected only a few times. The rearrangement links TRBV29-1 to TRBJ2-5; D gene unclear. Deletions cut 7 bases from V and 4 bases from J, with 7 bases between. CDR3 length equals 10 residues. Germline V gives CDR1 SQVTM, CDR2 ANQGSEA. The CDR3 nucleotides are TGCAGCGGGTGGCGAGAGACCCAGTACTTC. Translating gives CSGWRETQYF.

Only a few counts were recorded for this clone. The chain employs TRBV5-1 and TRBJ1-1; unclear D gene. The CDR3 loop spans 14 amino acids. CDR1 SGHRS and CDR2 YFSETQ come from the germline V gene. Trimming removed 0 bases at V and 2 bases at J, with 8 bases between. CDR3 in amino acids: CASSLEERNTEAFF. In DNA form, the CDR3 reads TGCGCCAGCAGCTTGGAGGAGAGAAACACTGAAGCTTTCTTT.

V gene TRBV6-5 combines with J gene TRBJ2-7, with 8 nucleotides matching TRBD2. The CDR3 spans 15 residues. The V and J ends lost 2 bases and 3 bases, in that order; junction bases with no gene match: 6. The germline V gene has CDR1 MNHEY and CDR2 SVGAGI. CDR3 bases: TGTGCCAGCAGTTACGAGACTAGCGTTTACTACGAGCAGTACTTC. Protein sequence: CASSYETSVYYEQYF.

This clone occurred a few times. The chain uses TRBV30 and TRBJ1-1; no clear D. This CDR3 has 12 residues. CDR1 and CDR2 (germline): GTSNPN, SVGIG (reference sequence). V was pared by 5 bases and J by 5 bases, with 12 bases between. The DNA for the CDR3 is TGTGCCTGGGCTCCGGTGGGGACTGAAGCTTTCTTT. It yields the protein CAWAPVGTEAFF.

The chain links TRBV4-1 to TRBJ1-1, with TRBD1 identical over 7 bases. The length of the CDR3 is 14 residues. The germline gives CDR1 MGHRA, CDR2 YSYEKL. V was clipped by 6 bases and J by 3 bases; unmatched bases: 7. The CDR3 nucleotides read TGCGCCAGCAGGCCGACAGGGCGCTACACTGAAGCTTTCTTT. It codes for CASRPTGRYTEAFF.

The chain has TRBV7-9 and TRBJ2-3; unclear D gene. The germline V and J ends were trimmed by 6 bases and 3 bases, with 7 bases remaining between them. From germline, CDR1 is SEHNR and CDR2 FQNEAQ (reference sequence). This CDR3 has 12 residues. In DNA, the CDR3 is TGTGCCAGCAGTTCCTCAACAGATACGCAGTATTTT. This encodes CASSSSTDTQYF. Full variable domain (missing parts from reference TRBV7-9 and TRBJ2-3): DTGVSQNPRHKITKRGQNVTFRCDPISEHNRLYWYRQTLGQGPEFLTYFQNEAQLEKSRLLSDRFSAERPKGSFSTLEIQRTEQGDSAMYLCASSSSTDTQYFGPGTRLTVL.

The chain recombines TRBV5-1 with TRBJ1-4; 7 bases match TRBD1. V shed 4 bases, J shed 6 bases, and the junction held 6 bases outside the gene matches. Per the germline V gene, CDR1 is SGHRS and CDR2 is YFSETQ. CDR3 length: 14 residues. This CDR3 reads CASSKQGPDEKLFF. CDR3 sequence (DNA): TGCGCCAGCAGCAAACAGGGGCCTGATGAAAAACTGTTTTTT. Using reference TRBV5-1 and TRBJ1-4 for the parts outside the CDR3, the full variable domain is KAGVTQTPRYLIKTRGQQVTLSCSPISGHRSVSWYQQTPGQGLQFLFEYFSETQRNKGNFPGRFSGRQFSNSRSEMNVSTLELGDSALYLCASSKQGPDEKLFFGSGTQLSVL.

The chain recombines TRBV28 with TRBJ1-3, with TRBD1 as a possible D gene (5 bases). V lost 2 bases and J 3 bases, leaving 8 bases between the germline ends. Germline V gene lookup returns CDR1 MDHEN and CDR2 SYDVKM. This CDR3 comprises 14 residues. CDR3 in DNA: TGTGCCAGCAGTTTAGGGGGAATTGGAAACACCATATATTTT. Translation gives CASSLGGIGNTIYF. Full variable domain (rest looked up from reference TRBV28 and TRBJ1-3): DVKVTQSSRYLVKRTGEKVFLECVQDMDHENMFWYRQDPGLGLRLIYFSYDVKMKEKGDIPEGYSVSREKKERFSLILESASTNQTSMYLCASSLGGIGNTIYFGEGSWLTVV.

The J gene is TRBJ2-2, the V gene TRBV29-1; TRBD1 might be the D (6 bases). V was clipped by 4 bases and J by 1 base, with 7 bases between them. CDR1 and CDR2 (germline): SQVTM, ANQGSEA. This CDR3 region has 13 residues. Here the CDR3 DNA reads TGCAGCGTTGGGACAGTGAACACCGGGGAGCTGTTTTTT. Its protein is CSVGTVNTGELFF.